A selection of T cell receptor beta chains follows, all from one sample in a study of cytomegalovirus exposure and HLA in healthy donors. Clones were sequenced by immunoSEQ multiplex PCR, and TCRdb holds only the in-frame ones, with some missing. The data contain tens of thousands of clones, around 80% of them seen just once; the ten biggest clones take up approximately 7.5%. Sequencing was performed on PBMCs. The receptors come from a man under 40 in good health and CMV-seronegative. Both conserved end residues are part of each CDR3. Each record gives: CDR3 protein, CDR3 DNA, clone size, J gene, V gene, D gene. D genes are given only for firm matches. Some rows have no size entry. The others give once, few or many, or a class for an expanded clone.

cdr3_aa: CASRPQTGAGETQYF
cdr3_nt: TGTGCCAGCAGGCCTCAAACAGGGGCGGGGGAGACCCAGTACTTC
clone_size: -
j_call: TRBJ2-5
v_call: TRBV7-7
d_call: -

cdr3_aa: CASGRTGIIAEAFF
cdr3_nt: TGTGCCAGTGGGCGGACAGGGATAATCGCTGAAGCTTTCTTT
clone_size: -
j_call: TRBJ1-1
v_call: TRBV19
d_call: TRBD1

cdr3_aa: CASTSWSSPLHF
cdr3_nt: TGTGCCAGCACCAGCTGGAGTTCACCCCTCCACTTT
clone_size: few
j_call: TRBJ1-6
v_call: TRBV7-9
d_call: -

cdr3_aa: CASSIGLAGDETQYF
cdr3_nt: TGTGCCAGCAGCATCGGACTAGCGGGAGACGAGACCCAGTACTTC
clone_size: -
j_call: TRBJ2-5
v_call: TRBV5-6
d_call: TRBD2

cdr3_aa: CASSEYTAGEQYF
cdr3_nt: TGCGCCAGCAGTGAATACACGGCGGGGGAGCAGTACTTC
clone_size: once
j_call: TRBJ2-5
v_call: TRBV10-1
d_call: TRBD2

cdr3_aa: CASRETVTTNQPQHF
cdr3_nt: TGTGCCAGCAGGGAGACGGTCACTACCAATCAGCCCCAGCATTTT
clone_size: -
j_call: TRBJ1-5
v_call: TRBV28
d_call: -

cdr3_aa: CASSAQGYEQYF
cdr3_nt: TGTGCCAGCAGCGCCCAGGGTTACGAGCAGTACTTC
clone_size: once
j_call: TRBJ2-7
v_call: TRBV14
d_call: -

cdr3_aa: CASSPSSGRAPYNEQFF
cdr3_nt: TGTGCCAGCAGCCCATCTAGCGGGAGGGCCCCCTACAATGAGCAGTTCTTC
clone_size: -
j_call: TRBJ2-1
v_call: TRBV5-4
d_call: TRBD2

cdr3_aa: CAWSVSPSGRAGTQYF
cdr3_nt: TGTGCCTGGAGTGTATCCCCTAGCGGGAGGGCGGGTACGCAGTATTTT
clone_size: -
j_call: TRBJ2-3
v_call: TRBV30
d_call: TRBD2

cdr3_aa: CASSLTAGGTTLGAFF
cdr3_nt: TGTGCCAGCAGTTTGACGGCCGGGGGGACTACCCTCGGGGCTTTCTTT
clone_size: few
j_call: TRBJ1-1
v_call: TRBV27
d_call: -

cdr3_aa: CASSLMREGRYYEQYF
cdr3_nt: TGTGCCAGCAGCTTAATGAGGGAAGGTCGCTACTACGAGCAGTACTTC
clone_size: -
j_call: TRBJ2-7
v_call: TRBV7-6
d_call: -

cdr3_aa: CASSLAPGAGSGNTIYF
cdr3_nt: TGCGCCAGCAGCTTGGCTCCTGGGGCAGGTTCAGGAAACACCATATATTTT
clone_size: -
j_call: TRBJ1-3
v_call: TRBV5-1
d_call: -

cdr3_aa: CASSLPGGVNEQFF
cdr3_nt: TGTGCCAGCAGCTTACCCGGGGGGGTGAATGAGCAGTTCTTC
clone_size: -
j_call: TRBJ2-1
v_call: TRBV7-2
d_call: TRBD2

cdr3_aa: CASSLQGRAGELFF
cdr3_nt: TGTGCCAGCAGTTTACAGGGGAGGGCCGGGGAGCTGTTTTTT
clone_size: few
j_call: TRBJ2-2
v_call: TRBV27
d_call: -

cdr3_aa: CASSPGGRPSYEQYF
cdr3_nt: TGTGCCAGCAGCCCGGGAGGGCGCCCCTCCTACGAGCAGTACTTC
clone_size: -
j_call: TRBJ2-7
v_call: TRBV7-8
d_call: TRBD2

cdr3_aa: CASSPERGLSYEQYF
cdr3_nt: TGCGCCAGCAGCCCAGAGCGGGGGCTCTCCTACGAGCAGTACTTC
clone_size: -
j_call: TRBJ2-7
v_call: TRBV5-1
d_call: TRBD2

cdr3_aa: CATSRETSGPFYEQYF
cdr3_nt: TGTGCCACCAGCAGAGAAACTAGCGGCCCATTCTACGAGCAGTACTTC
clone_size: -
j_call: TRBJ2-7
v_call: TRBV15
d_call: TRBD2

cdr3_aa: CASRRTGYNQPQHF
cdr3_nt: TGTGCCAGCAGGCGGACAGGGTACAATCAGCCCCAGCATTTT
clone_size: -
j_call: TRBJ1-5
v_call: TRBV6-1
d_call: TRBD1

cdr3_aa: CASSNQGGSYEQYF
cdr3_nt: TGCGCCAGCAGTAACCAGGGCGGCTCCTACGAGCAGTACTTC
clone_size: -
j_call: TRBJ2-7
v_call: TRBV5-1
d_call: -

cdr3_aa: CAISESLARIDTQYF
cdr3_nt: TGTGCCATCAGTGAGTCGCTAGCCCGAATCGATACGCAGTATTTT
clone_size: -
j_call: TRBJ2-3
v_call: TRBV10-3
d_call: -

cdr3_aa: CASMRERGQPQHF
cdr3_nt: TGTGCCAGTATGAGGGAGAGAGGACAGCCCCAGCATTTT
clone_size: -
j_call: TRBJ1-5
v_call: TRBV19
d_call: -

cdr3_aa: CASSTVTGASGNTIYF
cdr3_nt: TGTGCCAGCAGCACCGTGACAGGGGCCTCTGGAAACACCATATATTTT
clone_size: -
j_call: TRBJ1-3
v_call: TRBV7-9
d_call: TRBD1

cdr3_aa: CATSNLAGRPYNEQFF
cdr3_nt: TGTGCCACCAGTAATCTAGCGGGGCGTCCCTACAATGAGCAGTTCTTC
clone_size: -
j_call: TRBJ2-1
v_call: TRBV15
d_call: TRBD2

cdr3_aa: CAWSRQGGYGYTF
cdr3_nt: TGTGCCTGGAGTAGACAGGGGGGGTATGGCTACACCTTC
clone_size: -
j_call: TRBJ1-2
v_call: TRBV30
d_call: TRBD1

cdr3_aa: CASSLALESGELFF
cdr3_nt: TGCGCCAGCAGCTTGGCCCTGGAGAGCGGGGAGCTGTTTTTT
clone_size: -
j_call: TRBJ2-2
v_call: TRBV5-1
d_call: -

cdr3_aa: CASSAEGRPAGDYGYTF
cdr3_nt: TGTGCCAGCAGCGCCGAAGGGAGGCCGGCCGGCGACTATGGCTACACCTTC
clone_size: -
j_call: TRBJ1-2
v_call: TRBV9
d_call: -

cdr3_aa: CASSLQGQGKTYEQYF
cdr3_nt: TGTGCCAGCAGTTTGCAAGGACAGGGGAAAACCTACGAGCAGTACTTC
clone_size: -
j_call: TRBJ2-7
v_call: TRBV27
d_call: TRBD1

cdr3_aa: CASRQYQETQYF
cdr3_nt: TGCGCCAGCAGACAGTACCAAGAGACCCAGTACTTC
clone_size: -
j_call: TRBJ2-5
v_call: TRBV10-1
d_call: -

cdr3_aa: CASRDRGYTEAFF
cdr3_nt: TGTGCCAGTAGGGACAGGGGGTACACTGAAGCTTTCTTT
clone_size: -
j_call: TRBJ1-1
v_call: TRBV19
d_call: TRBD1

cdr3_aa: CASSQDRGSLTGELFF
cdr3_nt: TGCGCCAGCAGCCAAGATAGGGGCAGTTTGACCGGGGAGCTGTTTTTT
clone_size: -
j_call: TRBJ2-2
v_call: TRBV4-3
d_call: -

cdr3_aa: CASSLTAATNEKLFF
cdr3_nt: TGTGCCAGCAGCTTGACAGCAGCAACTAATGAAAAACTGTTTTTT
clone_size: -
j_call: TRBJ1-4
v_call: TRBV5-5
d_call: -

cdr3_aa: CASSVGTGGLAEAFF
cdr3_nt: TGTGCCAGCAGCGTGGGGACAGGGGGCTTGGCGGAAGCTTTCTTT
clone_size: -
j_call: TRBJ1-1
v_call: TRBV5-6
d_call: TRBD1

cdr3_aa: CASSLGGSPSIDTQYF
cdr3_nt: TGTGCCAGCAGCTTGGGAGGGAGCCCCTCCATAGATACGCAGTATTTT
clone_size: -
j_call: TRBJ2-3
v_call: TRBV5-4
d_call: -

cdr3_aa: CASTTSGGTNEKLFF
cdr3_nt: TGTGCCAGCACCACGTCAGGAGGAACTAATGAAAAACTGTTTTTT
clone_size: once
j_call: TRBJ1-4
v_call: TRBV6-5
d_call: -

cdr3_aa: CASTRGNSNQPQHF
cdr3_nt: TGTGCCAGTACCAGGGGCAATAGCAATCAGCCCCAGCATTTT
clone_size: -
j_call: TRBJ1-5
v_call: TRBV5-6
d_call: -

cdr3_aa: CASTRENSNQPQHF
cdr3_nt: TGTGCCAGCACCCGAGAGAATAGCAATCAGCCCCAGCATTTT
clone_size: -
j_call: TRBJ1-5
v_call: TRBV28
d_call: -

cdr3_aa: CASSLGLAGSYEQYF
cdr3_nt: TGCGCCAGCAGCTTGGGACTAGCGGGGTCCTACGAGCAGTACTTC
clone_size: -
j_call: TRBJ2-7
v_call: TRBV5-1
d_call: TRBD2

cdr3_aa: CASSDWSERGYTF
cdr3_nt: TGTGCCAGCAGTGATTGGTCAGAGAGGGGCTACACCTTC
clone_size: -
j_call: TRBJ1-2
v_call: TRBV6-1
d_call: -

cdr3_aa: CASSDRGSSTDTQYF
cdr3_nt: TGTGCCAGTAGTGACCGAGGGTCTAGCACAGATACGCAGTATTTT
clone_size: -
j_call: TRBJ2-3
v_call: TRBV19
d_call: -

cdr3_aa: CASSISRGFDNQPQHF
cdr3_nt: TGTGCCAGCAGCATTAGCCGGGGGTTCGACAATCAGCCCCAGCATTTT
clone_size: few
j_call: TRBJ1-5
v_call: TRBV7-8
d_call: -

cdr3_aa: CASSPDRYQPQHF
cdr3_nt: TGTGCCAGCAGCCCAGACAGATATCAGCCCCAGCATTTT
clone_size: -
j_call: TRBJ1-5
v_call: TRBV6-6
d_call: -

cdr3_aa: CASTLAGSYEQFF
cdr3_nt: TGCGCCAGCACCTTAGCGGGATCCTATGAGCAGTTCTTC
clone_size: few
j_call: TRBJ2-1
v_call: TRBV5-1
d_call: TRBD2

cdr3_aa: CASSEGGNTYNEQFF
cdr3_nt: TGTGCCAGCAGTGAAGGCGGGAACACCTACAATGAGCAGTTCTTC
clone_size: -
j_call: TRBJ2-1
v_call: TRBV6-1
d_call: -